Listed below are T cell receptor beta chains from one sample, sequenced in a study of cytomegalovirus exposure and HLA in healthy donors. The method was immunoSEQ multiplex PCR; TCRdb's version includes in-frame clones alone and lacks a portion of them. The sample lists about 150,000 clones; around 83% were seen once. The sequenced sample consisted of PBMCs. The source is a woman aged 18-29 years in good health and CMV-seronegative. Each CDR3 is given with its conserved first and last residue. Each record gives: J gene, clone size, V gene, D gene, CDR3 DNA, CDR3 protein. A D gene is named only where the DNA matches it firmly. Clone size appears in some rows only: once, few, many, or a class for an expanded clone.

J: TRBJ2-2
size: NA
V: TRBV11-3
D: NA
DNA: TGTGCCAGCAGCTTAGAGGGAGCTGTTACCGGGGAGCTGTTTTTT
CDR3: CASSLEGAVTGELFF

J: TRBJ2-2
size: NA
V: TRBV5-1
D: TRBD1
DNA: TGCGCCAGCAGCCCCCTTCAGGGGGCGAGTACCGGGGAGCTGTTTTTT
CDR3: CASSPLQGASTGELFF

J: TRBJ2-5
size: NA
V: TRBV6-6
D: NA
DNA: TGTGCCAGCAGTGGCGGACTGGGAGAGACCCAGTACTTC
CDR3: CASSGGLGETQYF

J: TRBJ2-1
size: NA
V: TRBV28
D: NA
DNA: TGTGCCAGCAGCCTCGACAGGCGGGAGCAGTTCTTC
CDR3: CASSLDRREQFF

J: TRBJ1-5
size: NA
V: TRBV28
D: TRBD1
DNA: TGTGCCAGCAGTTTACCGGTCAGGGGGCGCCTGCAGCCCCAGCATTTT
CDR3: CASSLPVRGRLQPQHF

J: TRBJ2-1
size: NA
V: TRBV7-7
D: TRBD2
DNA: TGTGCCAGCAGCTTCGGACTAGCGGGGACAAATGAGCAGTTCTTC
CDR3: CASSFGLAGTNEQFF

J: TRBJ1-5
size: NA
V: TRBV6-1
D: NA
DNA: TGTGCCAGCAGGCCATCAGGGTCCCGAAATCAGCCCCAGCATTTT
CDR3: CASRPSGSRNQPQHF

J: TRBJ2-7
size: NA
V: TRBV19
D: TRBD2
DNA: TGTGCCAGTAGCGATGCCGGGACTAGCGGCCACGAGCAGTACTTC
CDR3: CASSDAGTSGHEQYF

J: TRBJ2-7
size: NA
V: TRBV28
D: TRBD1
DNA: TGTGCCAGCAGTAGACAGGGATTGGCGTCCTACGAGCAGTACTTC
CDR3: CASSRQGLASYEQYF

J: TRBJ1-5
size: NA
V: TRBV28
D: NA
DNA: TGTGCCAGCAGTCGAGGTATTCCGGATAGCAATCAGCCCCAGCATTTT
CDR3: CASSRGIPDSNQPQHF

J: TRBJ2-3
size: NA
V: TRBV4-2
D: TRBD2
DNA: TGTGCCAGCAGCCAAGAGACCTCAGCGGGGGGCACAGATACGCAGTATTTT
CDR3: CASSQETSAGGTDTQYF

J: TRBJ2-7
size: NA
V: TRBV6-5
D: TRBD2
DNA: TGTGCCAGCACTCTAGTAGCGGGCCTATCCTACGAGCAGTACTTC
CDR3: CASTLVAGLSYEQYF

J: TRBJ1-2
size: NA
V: TRBV7-9
D: NA
DNA: TGTGCCAGCAGCAGCGGGTACTATGGCTACACCTTC
CDR3: CASSSGYYGYTF

J: TRBJ2-7
size: NA
V: TRBV4-2
D: TRBD1
DNA: TGTGCCAGCAGCCAAGAGGCACAGGGGATATACGAGCAGTACTTC
CDR3: CASSQEAQGIYEQYF

J: TRBJ1-1
size: NA
V: TRBV6-1
D: NA
DNA: TGTGCCAGCAATTATGACAGACTTGAAGCTTTCTTT
CDR3: CASNYDRLEAFF

J: TRBJ1-6
size: few
V: TRBV5-8
D: TRBD1
DNA: TGTGCCAGCAGCTTTGGACCGGGACAGGCGACTAGCTCCTATAATTCACCCCTCCACTTT
CDR3: CASSFGPGQATSSYNSPLHF

J: TRBJ1-1
size: NA
V: TRBV6-5
D: TRBD1
DNA: TGTGCCAGCAAAAGGGGGCCTATGAACACTGAAGCTTTCTTT
CDR3: CASKRGPMNTEAFF

J: TRBJ2-5
size: NA
V: TRBV6-5
D: NA
DNA: TGTGCCAGCAGGTACCCTCCCTTAGGACAGCAAGAGACCCAGTACTTC
CDR3: CASRYPPLGQQETQYF

J: TRBJ1-1
size: NA
V: TRBV7-8
D: TRBD1
DNA: TGTGCCAGCAGCCCCAGACAGGGGGCTGAAGCTTTCTTT
CDR3: CASSPRQGAEAFF

J: TRBJ2-5
size: once
V: TRBV5-1
D: TRBD1
DNA: TGCGCCAGCAGCTCACAGGGGCTCCAAGAGACCCAGTACTTC
CDR3: CASSSQGLQETQYF

J: TRBJ1-6
size: NA
V: TRBV28
D: TRBD1
DNA: TGTGCCAGCAGTGACCAGGGGGCTAGCTCCTATAATTCACCCCTCCACTTT
CDR3: CASSDQGASSYNSPLHF

J: TRBJ2-3
size: NA
V: TRBV6-4
D: TRBD2
DNA: TGTGCCAGCAGTCAAATAAGCGGGGGGGCCACAGATACGCAGTATTTT
CDR3: CASSQISGGATDTQYF

J: TRBJ1-4
size: NA
V: TRBV4-2
D: TRBD1
DNA: TGTGCCAGCAGCCACCGGGACAGCGCGTTGAGACTGTTTTTT
CDR3: CASSHRDSALRLFF

J: TRBJ1-5
size: NA
V: TRBV30
D: TRBD1
DNA: TGTGCCTGGAGTCGGGACAGCCTTAGCCAGCCCCAGCATTTT
CDR3: CAWSRDSLSQPQHF

J: TRBJ2-1
size: NA
V: TRBV7-9
D: NA
DNA: TGTGCCAGCAGCTTCGACTGGCTGTACAATGAGCAGTTCTTC
CDR3: CASSFDWLYNEQFF

J: TRBJ2-7
size: NA
V: TRBV7-2
D: TRBD2
DNA: TGTGCCAGCGGCCCAACTTCAAAGGGGACTAACCACTTCGAGCAGTACTTC
CDR3: CASGPTSKGTNHFEQYF

J: TRBJ2-5
size: NA
V: TRBV15
D: TRBD1
DNA: TGTGCCACCGCACCACAGGGGGCGCACTTAGAGACCCAGTACTTC
CDR3: CATAPQGAHLETQYF

J: TRBJ2-7
size: NA
V: TRBV19
D: TRBD2
DNA: TGTGCCAGTAGTTCCCTCGGGGGGGAGCAGTACTTC
CDR3: CASSSLGGEQYF

J: TRBJ2-7
size: NA
V: TRBV28
D: TRBD1
DNA: TGTGCCAGCAGTTCCCCCGGACAGGGGATATCCTACGAGCAGTACTTC
CDR3: CASSSPGQGISYEQYF

J: TRBJ1-2
size: NA
V: TRBV29-1
D: TRBD1
DNA: TGCAGCGTTGATGTGCAGGGGGGATATGGCTACACCTTC
CDR3: CSVDVQGGYGYTF

J: TRBJ2-2
size: once
V: TRBV5-6
D: TRBD2
DNA: TGTGCCAGCAGCTCTGGACTAGCGGGACATACCGGGGAGCTGTTTTTT
CDR3: CASSSGLAGHTGELFF

J: TRBJ2-1
size: NA
V: TRBV6-5
D: NA
DNA: TGTGCCAGCAGCTGGGTTGAAGGGGTCAATGAGCAGTTCTTC
CDR3: CASSWVEGVNEQFF

J: TRBJ2-5
size: NA
V: TRBV7-9
D: TRBD2
DNA: TGTGCCAGCAGCTTAGTCGGCGGGGGGATCCAAGAGACCCAGTACTTC
CDR3: CASSLVGGGIQETQYF

J: TRBJ2-1
size: NA
V: TRBV14
D: TRBD1
DNA: TGTGCCAGCAGCCCACGTCCCGGGACAGGGTCTGAGCAGTTCTTC
CDR3: CASSPRPGTGSEQFF

J: TRBJ1-1
size: NA
V: TRBV18
D: TRBD1
DNA: TGTGCCAGCTCCCAAGGACAGGGGGCCGACACTGAAGCTTTCTTT
CDR3: CASSQGQGADTEAFF

J: TRBJ1-6
size: NA
V: TRBV2
D: NA
DNA: TGTGCCAGCACCTCGGGGAACAGTAATTCACCCCTCCACTTT
CDR3: CASTSGNSNSPLHF

J: TRBJ2-7
size: few
V: TRBV28
D: NA
DNA: TGTGCCAGCAGTTTCGTCGTCCCCTCGAAACCAGGACAGTCATGGGAGCAGTACTTC
CDR3: CASSFVVPSKPGQSWEQYF

J: TRBJ2-4
size: few
V: TRBV7-8
D: NA
DNA: TGTGCCAGCAGCTTCCAGAAAAACATTCAGTACTTC
CDR3: CASSFQKNIQYF

J: TRBJ2-7
size: NA
V: TRBV20-1
D: NA
DNA: TGCAGTGCTTGGGGGCTAGCCGAGCAGTACTTC
CDR3: CSAWGLAEQYF

J: TRBJ2-5
size: NA
V: TRBV10-3
D: NA
DNA: TGTGCCATCAGTGAGAGGAGGGCAGGGAAAGAGACCCAGTACTTC
CDR3: CAISERRAGKETQYF

J: TRBJ1-1
size: NA
V: TRBV29-1
D: NA
DNA: TGCAGCGTTTCCTCTAGACGGCCGAACACTGAAGCTTTCTTT
CDR3: CSVSSRRPNTEAFF

J: TRBJ1-4
size: NA
V: TRBV28
D: NA
DNA: TGTGCCAGCACCTGGGAGTTGCGGCGAAATGAAAAACTGTTTTTT
CDR3: CASTWELRRNEKLFF